The source of this T cell receptor beta chain is a study of radiotherapy plus CTLA-4 blockade in lung cancer (dated by TCRdb to between 2017 and 2018). Background for the entire study: Among the enrolled patients, around 19% had an objective response, and 31% reached disease control. Study-level results and caveats: The strongest predictors of response were reported to be early dynamic shifts in blood T cell clones along with a rise in serum interferon-beta following radiation. After treatment with radiotherapy and ipilimumab, TCR clones that came from tumors expanded in the peripheral blood.

The method behind the library was the immunoSEQ multiplex PCR assay. This immuneACCESS table, as held by TCRdb, lists in-frame sequences with V and J called but not all clones. Of the missing ones, under half trace to an unresolved V gene in checked studies; the others have no known cause. This sample holds 90,000 to 95,000 clones; roughly 85% were observed only once. The ten largest clones represent 0.65% to 0.9% of the sample. The CDR3, cysteine through phenylalanine, is 15 amino acids long. Only the CDR3 portion is preserved as DNA: 45 bases, with reading frame beginning at the first base. The germline V gene sets CDR1 to SGHRS and CDR2 to YFSETQ. V was cut back by 1 base and J by 5 bases, leaving a gap of 14 bases between them. As to this clone: This clone's antigen is unknown. No base quality values were provided; no much bigger clone lies one nucleotide off.

Focal radiation therapy combined with CTLA-4 blockade (ipilimumab) was tested in patients with chemo-refractory metastatic non-small-cell lung cancer. The receptor comes from a human donor with non-small cell lung cancer who had stable disease on radiotherapy plus ipilimumab. Sequenced material: peripheral blood, taken from a patient treated with radiotherapy plus ipilimumab. The sequence joins TRBV5-1 to TRBJ2-3, with a weak D call of TRBD2 (6 bases match). Read as DNA, the sequence is TGCGCCAGCAGCTTGCGGGGGTCTGCACAAGATACGCAGTATTTT. Translated, this gives CASSLRGSAQDTQYF.